Sequencing of this TCR beta chain was carried out in a study of Graves' ophthalmopathy and Graves' hyperthyroidism. Regarding the study as a whole: Sensitivity of about 70% and specificity of less than 85% were achieved by the model that predicted ophthalmopathy progression.

The CDR3 spans 15 residues. Germline V gene sequence: CDR1 ENHRY, CDR2 SYGVKD. The sequenced template was RNA, covering the TCR beta CDR3 region. HTBI-primed first-round RT-PCR preceded second-round multiplex PCR. Via MiXCR, TCRdb re-called the multiplex PCR reads, giving one row per CDR3 protein. Here the sample spans approximately 1.2 million distinct CDR3 sequences, roughly 35% being singletons. Recruitment covered hyperthyroidism patients aged 18 to 65 whose new diagnosis was of under 2 months' duration. This clonotype is a singleton in its sample. Its antigen is unidentified. Mismatch with germline at one junction end may stem from a read error.

This TCR came from an adult man with Graves' hyperthyroidism. The sample comprised peripheral blood or thyroid tissue (not recorded which). V and J are TRBV10-3 and TRBJ2-5; 8 nucleotides agree with TRBD1. The CDR3 spells CASSLATGVRETQYF. The CDR3 bases are TGTGCCAGCAGTTTAGCGACAGGGGTTCGGGAGACCCAGTACTTC.